This T cell receptor (beta chain) was documented in a study of T cell changes during pregnancy in multiple sclerosis. Only in-frame clones appear in the TCRdb table, and some are missing; sequencing was by immunoSEQ multiplex PCR. The data hold fewer than 90,000 clones, with around 94% observed a single time. Germline lookup yields CDR1 MDHEN and CDR2 SYDVKM. Trimming took off 7 bases at V and 3 bases at J, with 19 bases between the two ends. The CDR3 loop spans 15 amino acids. Material: peripheral blood, obtained after pregnancy. The V gene is TRBV28, the J gene TRBJ2-7; perhaps TRBD2 as D (5 bases). The source of this sequence is a female donor in good health, enrolled as a control in a pregnancy study. CDR3 sequence reads: CASTTPRRGLYEQYF. The CDR3 DNA sequence: TGTGCCAGCACCACCCCCCGGAGAGGGCTCTACGAGCAGTACTTC. Using reference TRBV28 and TRBJ2-7 for the parts outside the CDR3, the full variable domain is DVKVTQSSRYLVKRTGEKVFLECVQDMDHENMFWYRQDPGLGLRLIYFSYDVKMKEKGDIPEGYSVSREKKERFSLILESASTNQTSMYLCASTTPRRGLYEQYFGPGTRLTVT.